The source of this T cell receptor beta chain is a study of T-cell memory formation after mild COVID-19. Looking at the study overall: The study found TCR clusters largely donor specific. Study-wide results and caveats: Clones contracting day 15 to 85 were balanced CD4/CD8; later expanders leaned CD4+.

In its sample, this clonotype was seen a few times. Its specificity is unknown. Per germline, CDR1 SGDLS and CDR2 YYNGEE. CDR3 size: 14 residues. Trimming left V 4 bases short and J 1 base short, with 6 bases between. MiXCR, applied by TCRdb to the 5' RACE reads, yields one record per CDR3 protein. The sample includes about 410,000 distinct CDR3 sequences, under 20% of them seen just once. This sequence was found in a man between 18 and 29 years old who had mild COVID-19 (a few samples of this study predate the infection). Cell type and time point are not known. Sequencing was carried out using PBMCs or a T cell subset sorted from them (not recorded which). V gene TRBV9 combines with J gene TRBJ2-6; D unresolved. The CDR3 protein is CASSTISGANVLTF. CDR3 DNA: TGTGCCAGCAGCACCATTTCTGGGGCCAACGTCCTGACTTTC. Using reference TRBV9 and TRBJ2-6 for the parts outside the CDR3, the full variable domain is DSGVTQTPKHLITATGQRVTLRCSPRSGDLSVYWYQQSLDQGLQFLIQYYNGEERAKGNILERFSAQQFPDLHSELNLSSLELGDSALYFCASSTISGANVLTFGAGSRLTVL.